This T cell receptor (beta chain) is from a study of blood T cell repertoires in COVID-19. For the study at large: PBMCs, B-cell-depleted T cells, or T cells were the source of the cDNA or gDNA that made up the material.

J was trimmed by 7 bases and V by 5 bases; bases with no gene match: 9. CDR3 length: 16 residues. Germline CDR1 is LNHDA and CDR2 is SQIVND (reference sequence). The protocol was immunoSEQ multiplex PCR, while the TCRdb copy is restricted to in-frame clones and leaves out a portion. Found here are under 8,500 clones, 80% to 90% of them singletons; the top ten hold about 9.4%. This receptor was identified in a man aged 70 or older with active COVID-19. The sequencing sample was made of peripheral blood. The chain carries TRBV19 and TRBJ1-6; 9 positions match TRBD1. The CDR3 bases are TGTGCCAGTAGTCCAACGGGACAGGGAGGAAATTCACCCCTCCACTTT. Protein: CASSPTGQGGNSPLHF.